This T cell receptor beta chain stems from a study of shared clonotypes between healthy human individuals. CDR1 and CDR2 (germline): SGHKS, YYEKEE (reference sequence). This CDR3 has 14 amino acids. Trimming at V came to 4 bases and at J to 5 bases, leaving 7 bases not matched to a gene. This table comes from immunoSEQ multiplex PCR, and its TCRdb copy is limited to in-frame clones, with some not included. The sample gives about 1 million clones, approximately 72% of which show up once; less than 1.5% is in the top ten. The specimen was memory CD4+ T cells sorted from blood. As for subset: CD45RA-negative fraction. This receptor was identified in a man aged 18 to 29 in good health. The chain employs TRBV5-5 and TRBJ2-5, with 8 bases matching TRBD1. The CDR3 DNA sequence: TGTGCCAGCAGCCTAGACAGGGGTCGGGAGACCCAGTACTTC. Protein: CASSLDRGRETQYF.